This TCR beta chain stems from a study of T-cell memory formation after mild COVID-19. Study context: TCR clusters were mostly donor specific.

Germline CDR1 reads SEHNR; CDR2 reads FQNEAQ (reference sequence). The CDR3 runs 16 residues. V lost 2 bases to trimming and J lost 2 bases, with 15 bases between them. TCRdb redid the calling of the 5' RACE reads with MiXCR, one entry per CDR3 protein. This table holds under 450,000 distinct CDR3 sequences, 20% to 25% found once. Worth noting for this clonotype: A much larger clone differs by one base, so this may be a read error.

The clonotype was recovered from a man between 18 and 35 years old who had mild COVID-19 (a few samples of this study predate the infection). Cell type and time point are not known. The V call is TRBV7-9, the J call TRBJ1-1; TRBD1 is a possible D gene (6 bases). Sequencing used PBMCs or a T cell subset sorted from them (not recorded which). The CDR3 protein is CASSLFRDTLNTEAFF. The CDR3 DNA is TGTGCCAGCAGCTTATTTCGGGACACCTTAAACACTGAAGCTTTCTTT.